The 28 T cell receptor beta chains listed next were all sequenced from one sample in a study of shared clonotypes between healthy human individuals. Here immunoSEQ multiplex PCR was the method, and the copy in TCRdb shows in-frame clones only, minus some. The table has 2 million to 2.5 million clones, about 94% seen once; the top ten hold around 0.13%. Source material: naive CD4+ T cells sorted from blood. Subset of the sample: CD45RA+ positively selected. These receptors originate from a man between 18 and 29 years old in good health.

J is TRBJ2-7 and V is TRBV6-5; tentative D call: TRBD1 (6 bases). The CDR3 runs 12 residues. Trimming left V 2 bases short and J 10 bases short, with 12 bases between. Germline CDR1 and CDR2: MNHEY and SVGAGI. In DNA form, the CDR3 reads TGTGCCAGCAGTTACACTAACAGGGTACAGTACTTC. Its translation is CASSYTNRVQYF.

This clone was counted once. This chain uses TRBV10-3 with TRBJ2-3; D is perhaps TRBD2 (6 bases). The germline CDR1 and CDR2 sequences are ENHRY and SYGVKD. Trimming cost V 9 bases and J 5 bases, with 15 bases left between them. The CDR3 totals 13 residues. The CDR3 region is CAITYGRGDTQYF. The CDR3 region has the DNA TGTGCCATAACCTATGGGCGGGGAGATACGCAGTATTTT.

The rearrangement links TRBV7-4 to TRBJ2-5; 12 bases map to TRBD2. Germline CDR1 reads SGHVT; CDR2 reads SQSDAQ. The CDR3 runs to 20 residues. V lost 1 base and J lost 7; bases outside the gene matches: 19. The CDR3 DNA is TGTGCCAGCAGCTTAGTACGGCCTAGCGGGAGGGCCCCGGCGTTGGGGACCCAGTACTTC. This codes for CASSLVRPSGRAPALGTQYF.

The rearrangement links TRBV10-3 to TRBJ2-1; D remains ambiguous. Germline V lookup: CDR1 ENHRY, CDR2 SYGVKD. Trimming pared 8 bases from V and 10 bases from J, leaving 9 bases between. The CDR3 extends over 10 amino acids. This CDR3 reads CAIGVIEQFF. CDR3 nucleotides: TGTGCCATCGGGGTTATCGAGCAGTTCTTC.

This chain uses TRBV5-1 with TRBJ2-1; 12 bases are a match to TRBD2. This CDR3 is built from 15 residues. V was clipped by 4 bases and J by 7 bases; unmatched bases: 6. Germline-derived CDR1 and CDR2 are SGHRS and YFSETQ. The CDR3 here is CASSSLAGGPNEQFF. In DNA, the CDR3 is TGCGCCAGCAGCAGTCTAGCGGGGGGGCCTAATGAGCAGTTCTTC.

This chain uses TRBV2 with TRBJ1-4, with a tentative D call TRBD1 (5 bases). Trimming cost V 8 bases and J 8 bases, with 18 bases left between them. Germline V gene data show CDR1 as SNHLY and CDR2 as FYNNEI. The CDR3 runs 14 residues. In nucleotides, the CDR3 is TGTGCCAGCGTAAGGGGCCTAAAGGAAGAAAAACTGTTTTTT. This encodes CASVRGLKEEKLFF.

The J gene is TRBJ1-6, the V gene TRBV6-5; D is uncertain. V lost 0 bases, J lost 7 bases, and 7 bases lay in between. Germline V gene data show CDR1 as MNHEY and CDR2 as SVGAGI. This CDR3 is built from 14 residues. CDR3 sequence (DNA): TGTGCCAGCAGTTACTCTGCGAGAAATTCACCCCTCCACTTT. The encoded protein is CASSYSARNSPLHF.

As to this clone: In the same sample, other DNA sequences code for this CDR3. The chain joins TRBV30 to TRBJ1-5, with unresolved D. The CDR3 is 14 residues long. CDR1 is GTSNPN, CDR2 SVGIG, per germline (reference sequence). V gave up 1 base and J gave up 0 bases, with 7 bases separating them. In DNA, the CDR3 is TGTGCCTGGAGTGCCGGGCATAGCAATCAGCCCCAGCATTTT. It codes for CAWSAGHSNQPQHF.

This chain connects TRBV7-2 to TRBJ1-2, with 7 bases identical to TRBD1. Germline loops: CDR1 SGHTA, CDR2 FQGNSA. The ends lost 0 bases at V and 1 base at J; junction bases unmatched: 2. The CDR3 runs 15 residues. CDR3 sequence: CASSLAGQINYGYTF. The CDR3 nucleotides are TGTGCCAGCAGCTTAGCGGGACAGATTAACTATGGCTACACCTTC.

This chain joins TRBV27 and TRBJ2-7, with 9 positions matching TRBD1. The CDR3 consists of 15 residues. CDR1 and CDR2 (germline): MNHEY, SMNVEV (reference sequence). V lost 2 bases, J lost 2 bases, and 4 bases stayed unmatched. The CDR3 protein is CASSLVGQGPYEQYF. CDR3 DNA sequence: TGTGCCAGCAGTTTAGTGGGACAGGGTCCCTACGAGCAGTACTTC.

Worth noting for this clone: The sample contains more than one DNA sequence encoding this CDR3. The chain uses TRBV7-2 and TRBJ2-7; 7 nucleotides match TRBD1. CDR3 length: 15 amino acids. Germline-derived CDR1 and CDR2 are SGHTA and FQGNSA. V lost 0 bases and J lost 0; bases outside the gene matches: 2. CDR3 nucleotides: TGTGCCAGCAGCTTAGCGGGGACAGACTCCTACGAGCAGTACTTC. It specifies CASSLAGTDSYEQYF.

With regard to this clone: In the same sample, other DNA sequences code for this CDR3. The chain has TRBV10-2 and TRBJ1-2; D remains unclear. Trimming took 3 bases from V and 4 from J, leaving 3 bases between them. The germline CDR1 and CDR2 sequences are WSHSY and SAAADI. This CDR3 has 11 residues. The CDR3 coding sequence is TGCGCCAGCAGTGAAGGCTATGGCTACACCTTC. Translated, it gives CASSEGYGYTF.

Concerning this clone itself: Additional DNA sequences in this sample encode the identical CDR3. The V gene is TRBV11-2, the J gene TRBJ1-1, with 7 bases identical to TRBD1. Germline V gene sequence: CDR1 SGHAT, CDR2 FQNNGV. The CDR3 has 13 residues. Trimming at V came to 3 bases and at J to 3 bases, leaving 1 base not matched to a gene. The CDR3 nucleotides read TGTGCCAGCAGCTTCACAGGGGACACTGAAGCTTTCTTT. It specifies CASSFTGDTEAFF.

This chain joins TRBV10-1 and TRBJ2-2; TRBD1 agrees at 9 bases. The V gene end was trimmed by 0 bases and the J gene end by 5 bases; junction bases not matched to a gene: 7. CDR3 length equals 17 residues. The germline V gene has CDR1 WNHNN and CDR2 SYGVQD (reference sequence). In nucleotides, the CDR3 is TGCGCCAGCAGTGAGTCGGTTAGGGACAGGGATACCGGGGAGCTGTTTTTT. Its protein is CASSESVRDRDTGELFF.

In its sample, this clone was seen a few times. The chain has TRBV5-6 and TRBJ2-3; perhaps D is TRBD1 or TRBD2 (5 bases each). Germline loops: CDR1 SGHDT, CDR2 YYEEEE. Trimming pared 5 bases from V and 6 bases from J, leaving 16 bases between. The length of the CDR3 is 14 residues. CDR3 sequence: CASSPRAKGDTQYF. The CDR3 DNA follows: TGTGCCAGCAGTCCGAGGGCCAAGGGGGATACGCAGTATTTT.

The chain carries TRBV23-1 and TRBJ2-7, with D tentatively TRBD1 (5 bases). TRBV23-1 is labeled an ORF, and its function is uncertain. The CDR3 length is 12 residues. The V end lost 7 bases, the J end lost 4 bases, and 11 bases lay between the germline ends. As DNA, the CDR3 is TGCGCCAGCATAGGCGCAGGGTACGAGCAGTACTTC. Protein product: CASIGAGYEQYF.

V is TRBV5-5 and J is TRBJ2-7; D ambiguous. This CDR3 comprises 14 residues. Looked up from germline, CDR1 is SGHKS and CDR2 is YYEKEE (reference sequence). The V end lost 4 bases, the J end lost 3 bases, and 14 bases lay between the germline ends. CDR3 nucleotide sequence: TGTGCCAGCAGCCCAGGCCCGGATATCTACGAGCAGTACTTC. This encodes CASSPGPDIYEQYF.

The rearrangement links TRBV13 to TRBJ1-4, with TRBD1 as a possible D gene (5 bases). Per the germline V gene, CDR1 is PRHDT and CDR2 is FYEKMQ (reference sequence). The V end was cut by 5 bases, the J end by 7 bases, with 14 bases between. CDR3 length equals 14 residues. Written as DNA, the CDR3 is TGTGCCAGCAGCGAGGGGAGGGGTTCTGAAAAACTGTTTTTT. It encodes CASSEGRGSEKLFF.

The CDR3 is CASSRGTGPTGNTIYF. The CDR3 DNA reads as TGCGCCAGCAGCCGAGGGACAGGTCCAACTGGAAACACCATATATTTT. The chain couples TRBV4-1 to TRBJ1-3; 8 bases line up with TRBD1. V lost 4 bases and J lost 2; bases outside the gene matches: 7. The CDR3 covers 16 residues. Germline loops: CDR1 MGHRA, CDR2 YSYEKL.

DNA of the CDR3: TGCGCCAGCAGCCAAGATAGTTCCGGGGCGCGCACTGAAGCTTTCTTT. Its protein product is CASSQDSSGARTEAFF. J is TRBJ1-1 and V is TRBV4-1; D is possibly TRBD1 (5 bases). This CDR3 has 16 amino acids. Trimming stripped 0 bases from V and 4 bases from J, with 15 bases between. In germline, CDR1 is MGHRA, CDR2 YSYEKL.

The genes are TRBV5-4 and TRBJ1-2, with a possible D match to TRBD1 (5 bases). The CDR3 extends over 13 amino acids. The V end lost 0 bases, the J end lost 5 bases, and 8 bases lay between the germline ends. Germline CDR1 SGHNT, CDR2 YYREEE (reference sequence). The CDR3, as DNA: TGTGCCAGCAGCTTGGACAGGCAGTATGGCTACACCTTC. Its translation is CASSLDRQYGYTF.

This chain uses TRBV7-3 with TRBJ2-1; 11 positions match TRBD2. J was trimmed by 3 bases and V by 5 bases; bases with no gene match: 3. Germline V gene sequence: CDR1 SGHTA, CDR2 FQGTGA. The length of the CDR3 is 15 residues. The CDR3 region has the DNA TGTGCCAGCAGCCAGACTAGCGGGGTCTACAATGAGCAGTTCTTC. As protein: CASSQTSGVYNEQFF.

The chain combines TRBV11-2 with TRBJ1-6, with TRBD1 matching 7 bases. This CDR3 is built from 15 residues. The V segment lost 4 bases and the J segment 5 bases; nucleotides outside the gene matches: 5. The germline CDR1 and CDR2 sequences are SGHAT and FQNNGV. CDR3 coding DNA: TGTGCCAGCAGCTACAGCACAGGGGATAATTCACCCCTCCACTTT. Protein sequence: CASSYSTGDNSPLHF.

The genes are TRBV5-1 and TRBJ2-2; a possible D gene is TRBD2 (5 bases). V dropped 0 bases and J dropped 7 bases, with 10 bases sitting between them. Germline CDR1 and CDR2: SGHRS and YFSETQ. This CDR3 is built from 14 residues. The CDR3 protein is CASSLGAVIGELFF. CDR3 nucleotides: TGCGCCAGCAGCTTGGGAGCGGTAATCGGGGAGCTGTTTTTT.

The genes are TRBV6-5 and TRBJ1-2; 12 nucleotides align to TRBD1. V was clipped by 6 bases and J by 8 bases; unmatched bases: 4. Germline V gene data show CDR1 as MNHEY and CDR2 as SVGAGI. The CDR3 is 13 residues long. CDR3 sequence: CASRRDRGRGYTF. For the CDR3, the DNA is TGTGCCAGCAGACGGGACAGGGGGCGCGGCTACACCTTC.

This clone was counted once. This rearrangement joins TRBV6-5 to TRBJ2-3; tentative D call: TRBD2 (6 bases). The CDR3 spans 14 residues. CDR1 MNHEY and CDR2 SVGAGI come from the germline V gene. The V end lost 5 bases, the J end lost 6 bases, and 15 bases lay between the germline ends. The CDR3 DNA reads TGTGCCAGCAGTCTCGGACTATTCAGTGATACGCAGTATTTT. It encodes CASSLGLFSDTQYF.

The chain combines TRBV18 with TRBJ1-1, with D possibly being TRBD1 (5 bases). The CDR3 is 16 amino acids. CDR1 and CDR2 from the germline V gene are KGHSH and LQKENI. Trimming shortened V by 2 bases and J by 2 bases, and 15 bases separated the two germline ends. The chain's CDR3 is CASSPREGRGNTEAFF. For the CDR3, the DNA is TGTGCCAGCTCACCAAGGGAGGGGAGGGGAAACACTGAAGCTTTCTTT.

The chain joins TRBV11-2 to TRBJ1-1; no firm D call. The CDR3 totals 13 residues. Per the germline V gene, CDR1 is SGHAT and CDR2 is FQNNGV. V was clipped by 4 bases and J by 11 bases, with 17 bases between them. The CDR3: CASSSDRTEVAFF. The CDR3 DNA reads as TGTGCCAGCAGCTCCGACCGGACGGAGGTCGCTTTCTTT.